This TCR beta chain comes out of a study of beta chain features in type 1 diabetes. Findings of the study overall: Reads derived from cDNA could over-represent cells showing high TCR expression. Moderate yet significant TCRB CDR3 shortening was seen in Type 1 diabetes patients in all four CD4+ subsets.

The CDR3 totals 14 residues. Germline assignment: CDR1 SGHAT and CDR2 FQNNGV. Trimming removed 5 bases from V and 5 bases from J; junction bases left unmatched: 6. This clone showed up just a few times. The antigen is not known. Blood was collected once per donor into heparin, averaging roughly 110 mL. CD45RO/CCR7/CD25/CD127/CD95/CD27 separated CD4+ naive, central memory, regulatory and stem cell-like memory cells by sorting. Sorted populations all exceeded 95% purity. Reverse transcribing all isolated RNA meant expressed TCRB transcripts were sequenced. Method: immunoSEQ multiplex PCR; TCRdb's copy keeps in-frame clones and lacks some. The sample records some 240,000 clones, roughly 16% being singletons.

Specimen: naive CD4+ T cells from blood. The source of this sequence is a man between 25 and 39 years old with type 1 diabetes. V and J are TRBV11-2 and TRBJ1-1; TRBD1 matches at 9 bases. The CDR3 is CASSRDREGTEAFF. CDR3 bases: TGTGCCAGCAGCAGGGACAGGGAGGGTACTGAAGCTTTCTTT.